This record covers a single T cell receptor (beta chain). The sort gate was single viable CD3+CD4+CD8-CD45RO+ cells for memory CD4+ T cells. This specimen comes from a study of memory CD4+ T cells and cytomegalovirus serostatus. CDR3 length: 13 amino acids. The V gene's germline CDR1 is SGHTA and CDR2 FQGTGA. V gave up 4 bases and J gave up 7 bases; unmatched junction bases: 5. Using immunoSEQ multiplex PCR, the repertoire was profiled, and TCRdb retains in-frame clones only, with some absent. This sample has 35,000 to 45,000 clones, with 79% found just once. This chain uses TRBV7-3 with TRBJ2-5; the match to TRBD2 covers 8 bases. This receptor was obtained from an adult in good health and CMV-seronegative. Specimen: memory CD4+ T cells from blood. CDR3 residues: CASSSREGGTQYF. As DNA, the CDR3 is TGTGCCAGCAGCTCCCGGGAGGGTGGGACCCAGTACTTC.